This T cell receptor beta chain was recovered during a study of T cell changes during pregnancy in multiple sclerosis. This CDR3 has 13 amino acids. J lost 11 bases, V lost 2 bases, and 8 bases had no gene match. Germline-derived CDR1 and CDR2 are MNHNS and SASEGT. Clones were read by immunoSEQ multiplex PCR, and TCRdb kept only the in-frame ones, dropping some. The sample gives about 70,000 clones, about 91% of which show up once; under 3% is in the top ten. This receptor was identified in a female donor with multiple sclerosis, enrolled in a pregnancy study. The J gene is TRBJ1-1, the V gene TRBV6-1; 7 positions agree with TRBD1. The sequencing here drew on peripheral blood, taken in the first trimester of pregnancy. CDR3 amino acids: CASSETLDRVAFF. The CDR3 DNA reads TGTGCCAGCAGTGAAACGCTAGACAGGGTGGCTTTCTTT.